There are a few counts of the clone carrying this T cell receptor (beta chain). Donors in Cohort 3 who had recovered were those with two negative PCRs, healthcare professional clearance, or resolution of their symptoms. The ends were cut back, 7 bases at V and 6 bases at J, with 13 bases in the middle. This CDR3 has 13 amino acids. The germline CDR1 and CDR2 sequences are LGHNT and FRNRAP. The entry originates in a study of blood T cell repertoires in COVID-19. Measured with immunoSEQ multiplex PCR; TCRdb has only the in-frame clones, and not every one. The sample yields 200,000 to 250,000 clones, approximately 90% seen once.

This sequence originates from a man aged 25-45 years who had recovered from COVID-19. Sequenced sample: PBMCs or T cells enriched from blood (not recorded which). The J gene is TRBJ1-5, the V gene TRBV12-5, with a possible D match to TRBD1 (5 bases). CDR3 residues: CASELQGGQPQHF. CDR3 DNA sequence: TGTGCTAGTGAGTTGCAGGGCGGTCAGCCCCAGCATTTT.